Each of the 21 T cell receptor beta chains below was sequenced from the same sample in a study of T cell repertoires in cytomegalovirus infection. These receptors' antigens are unknown. TCRdb analysed the reads with MiXCR anew, one entry per CDR3 protein. The data hold approximately 220,000 distinct CDR3 sequences, with roughly two fifths observed a single time. The sequencing used CD8+ T cells from cultured PBMCs, collected from culture after CMV antigen stimulation. The receptors derive from a human donor in good health (CMV status not recorded). Some clones in this sample may be carry-over from other donors' samples.

This rearrangement joins TRBV12-3 or TRBV12-4 to TRBJ2-3; a possible D gene is TRBD2 (6 bases). V was cut by 6 bases and J by 0 bases, with 22 bases left in between. The CDR3 runs 18 residues. The CDR3 sequence is CASSPLVGWEESTDTQYF. The CDR3 nucleotides are TGTGCCAGCAGCCCACTGGTAGGATGGGAGGAAAGCACAGATACGCAGTATTTT.

V is TRBV27 and J is TRBJ2-1, with D uncertain. The CDR3 sequence is 14 residues long. The germline V and J ends were trimmed by 2 bases and 10 bases, with 15 bases remaining between them. Germline assignment: CDR1 MNHEY and CDR2 SMNVEV (reference sequence). CDR3 in DNA: TGTGCCAGCAGTTTAGGGCCTAAACCCACGGAGCAGTTCTTC. Residues: CASSLGPKPTEQFF.

This clonotype has just a few counts. The rearrangement links TRBV28 to TRBJ1-2, with TRBD1 as a possible D gene (5 bases). Trimming took 2 bases from V and 4 from J, leaving 17 bases between them. Germline V gene sequence: CDR1 MDHEN, CDR2 SYDVKM. The CDR3 has 16 residues. As DNA, the CDR3 is TGTGCCAGCAGTTTAATTCAGGGTCGAGTCATCTATGGCTACACCTTC. Protein product: CASSLIQGRVIYGYTF.

The chain uses TRBV20-1 and TRBJ2-7; no firm D call. Deletions cut 5 bases from V and 0 bases from J, with 11 bases between. The germline V gene encodes CDR1 DFQATT and CDR2 SNEGSKA (reference sequence). The CDR3 is 13 amino acids. As DNA, the CDR3 is TGCAGTGCTTTCCGGGCCTCCTCCTACGAGCAGTACTTC. Protein product: CSAFRASSYEQYF.

The chain links TRBV20-1 to TRBJ2-7, with 9 bases fitting TRBD1. Trimming cost V 6 bases and J 3 bases; bases outside gene matches: 15. The germline V gene has CDR1 DFQATT and CDR2 SNEGSKA (reference sequence). The CDR3 runs 16 residues. This chain's CDR3 is CSAVMTPGQGDYEQYF. The CDR3 region has the DNA TGCAGTGCCGTCATGACCCCGGGACAGGGAGACTACGAGCAGTACTTC.

With regard to this clonotype: Relative to the germline gene, one junction end is altered; a read error may explain this. This sequence joins TRBV27 and TRBJ1-2; TRBD1 might be the D (6 bases). The CDR3 has 15 residues. Germline CDR1 MNHEY, CDR2 SMNVEV (reference sequence). As DNA, the CDR3 is TGTGCCATAAGTTCTAATCAGGGGCATATATATGGCGACACCTTC. Its translation is CAISSNQGHIYGDTF.

This clonotype was detected many times. The chain joins TRBV19 to TRBJ2-5; tentative D call: TRBD1 (7 bases). CDR1 and CDR2 (germline): LNHDA, SQIVND (reference sequence). The CDR3 is 15 residues long. The germline V and J ends were trimmed by 7 bases and 4 bases, with 19 bases remaining between them. This CDR3 is CASTMRRGRGETQYF. The CDR3 DNA is TGTGCCAGTACCATGAGGAGGGGGCGCGGAGAGACCCAGTACTTC.

This clonotype came up a few times. V gene TRBV28 combines with J gene TRBJ1-4, with a weak D call TRBD1 (5 bases). V gave up 5 bases and J gave up 10 bases, with 17 bases separating them. This CDR3 spans 14 amino acids. Germline CDR1 is MDHEN and CDR2 is SYDVKM. CDR3 in amino acids: CASSRDAGVGKLFF. Here the CDR3 DNA reads TGTGCCAGCAGTAGGGACGCGGGGGTCGGAAAACTGTTTTTT.

In its sample, this clonotype was seen a few times. This chain links TRBV7-9 with TRBJ2-7; D unresolved. V was shortened by 1 base and J by 0 bases, with 10 bases between the two germline ends. The CDR3 runs to 15 residues. CDR1 SEHNR and CDR2 FQNEAQ come from the germline V gene (reference sequence). This CDR3 is CASSLDGSNSYEQYF. The DNA for the CDR3 is TGTGCCAGCAGCTTAGACGGCAGCAACTCCTACGAGCAGTACTTC.

The table lists this clonotype with a few counts. This rearrangement joins TRBV7-2 to TRBJ2-7; no clear D gene. The CDR3 covers 15 residues. CDR1 and CDR2 from the germline V gene are SGHTA and FQGNSA. Trimming took 5 bases from V and 0 from J, leaving 14 bases between them. The CDR3 loop is CASSRTSTFSYEQYF. The CDR3 nucleotides are TGTGCCAGCAGCCGAACATCGACCTTCTCCTACGAGCAGTACTTC.

This clonotype has more than one count but fewer than ten. V usage is TRBV12-3 or TRBV12-4 and J usage is TRBJ2-1; tentative D call: TRBD1 (6 bases). CDR3 length: 13 amino acids. The V and J ends lost 6 bases and 3 bases respectively, with 9 bases between them. The CDR3 here is CASRDSIYNEQFF. DNA for the CDR3: TGTGCCAGCAGGGACAGTATCTACAATGAGCAGTTCTTC.

This chain joins TRBV7-9 and TRBJ1-5, with D unclear. Germline V gene lookup returns CDR1 SEHNR and CDR2 FQNEAQ (reference sequence). V lost 5 bases, J lost 6 bases, and 11 bases lay in between. There are 13 residues in the CDR3. The CDR3 spells CASSPPGRQPQHF. The CDR3 bases are TGTGCCAGCAGCCCCCCTGGACGTCAGCCCCAGCATTTT.

This clonotype has more than one count but fewer than ten. The chain couples TRBV14 to TRBJ2-1; 7 nucleotides line up with TRBD2. Germline V CDR1 and CDR2: SGHDN, FVKESK. Germline trimming cut 5 bases from V and 7 bases from J; bases unmatched to any gene: 14. The CDR3 totals 16 residues. The CDR3 loop reads CASSFFHPGLTNEQFF. CDR3 DNA: TGTGCCAGCAGCTTTTTCCACCCGGGACTAACTAATGAGCAGTTCTTC.

The sample holds many counts of this clonotype. CDR3: CSVVGTGGSNQPQHF. The CDR3 nucleotides are TGCAGCGTTGTTGGGACAGGGGGGAGCAATCAGCCCCAGCATTTT. J is TRBJ1-5 and V is TRBV29-1; 11 bases are a match to TRBD1. This CDR3 has 15 amino acids. Germline lookup yields CDR1 SQVTM and CDR2 ANQGSEA. V gave up 4 bases and J gave up 1 base; unmatched junction bases: 3.

This chain joins TRBV6-6 and TRBJ2-7; 9 bases are a match to TRBD2. There are 15 residues in the CDR3. The V and J ends lost 6 bases and 6 bases, in that order; junction bases with no gene match: 12. Germline loops: CDR1 MNHNY, CDR2 SVGAGI (reference sequence). DNA of the CDR3: TGTGCCAGCAGGACCCTAGCGGGACTGCCCTTCGAGCAGTACTTC. Translated, it gives CASRTLAGLPFEQYF.

The rearrangement links TRBV7-3 to TRBJ2-5; perhaps TRBD2 as D (5 bases). Germline V gives CDR1 SGHTA, CDR2 FQGTGA. This CDR3 is 16 amino acids long. The V and J ends lost 5 bases and 1 base respectively, with 17 bases between them. The CDR3 DNA sequence: TGTGCCAGCAGCCCTCGGCCGGGGATAAGCCAAGAGACCCAGTACTTC. As protein: CASSPRPGISQETQYF.

J is TRBJ2-7 and V is TRBV7-9; 7 bases fit TRBD2. The ends lost 1 base at V and 2 bases at J; junction bases unmatched: 5. This CDR3 region has 15 residues. The germline CDR1 and CDR2 sequences are SEHNR and FQNEAQ (reference sequence). CDR3 DNA: TGTGCCAGCAGCTTAGGGACTAGTTCCCCCTACGAGCAGTACTTC. Translation: CASSLGTSSPYEQYF.

This clonotype was counted between two and nine times. The chain recombines TRBV13 with TRBJ2-4, with 7 bases matching TRBD2. This CDR3 region has 13 residues. J lost 5 bases, V lost 7 bases, and 5 bases had no gene match. Germline assignment: CDR1 PRHDT and CDR2 FYEKMQ (reference sequence). The CDR3: CASTMGGENIQYF. The CDR3 nucleotides read TGTGCCAGCACTATGGGGGGGGAAAACATTCAGTACTTC. Combining the CDR3 with reference TRBV13 and TRBJ2-4 gives the whole variable domain AAGVIQSPRHLIKEKRETATLKCYPIPRHDTVYWYQQGPGQDPQFLISFYEKMQSDKGSIPDRFSAQQFSDYHSELNMSSLELGDSALYFCASTMGGENIQYFGAGTRLSVL.

This clonotype turned up a few times. The rearrangement joins TRBV4-1 to TRBJ1-4; possibly TRBD1 for D (5 bases). This CDR3 is built from 14 residues. Germline V gene sequence: CDR1 MGHRA, CDR2 YSYEKL. Trimming left V 3 bases short and J 8 bases short, with 13 bases between. The CDR3 reads CASSHSGAGEKLFF. CDR3 DNA sequence: TGCGCCAGCAGCCATTCCGGGGCGGGAGAAAAACTGTTTTTT.

V and J are TRBV11-2 and TRBJ2-7; D is ambiguous. CDR3 length: 13 amino acids. V was cut by 1 base and J by 2 bases, with 6 bases left in between. Germline V gene sequence: CDR1 SGHAT, CDR2 FQNNGV. The CDR3 region is CASSLGMAYEQYF. CDR3 nucleotides: TGTGCCAGCAGCTTAGGTATGGCCTACGAGCAGTACTTC.

This clonotype was seen more than once but under ten times. The CDR3 reads CASGQGWSEAFF. The CDR3 DNA reads as TGTGCCAGCGGACAGGGGTGGTCTGAAGCTTTCTTT. V usage is TRBV12-3 or TRBV12-4 and J usage is TRBJ1-1; TRBD1 matches 9 bases. There are 12 residues in the CDR3. Trimming at V came to 8 bases and at J to 6 bases, leaving 4 bases not matched to a gene.